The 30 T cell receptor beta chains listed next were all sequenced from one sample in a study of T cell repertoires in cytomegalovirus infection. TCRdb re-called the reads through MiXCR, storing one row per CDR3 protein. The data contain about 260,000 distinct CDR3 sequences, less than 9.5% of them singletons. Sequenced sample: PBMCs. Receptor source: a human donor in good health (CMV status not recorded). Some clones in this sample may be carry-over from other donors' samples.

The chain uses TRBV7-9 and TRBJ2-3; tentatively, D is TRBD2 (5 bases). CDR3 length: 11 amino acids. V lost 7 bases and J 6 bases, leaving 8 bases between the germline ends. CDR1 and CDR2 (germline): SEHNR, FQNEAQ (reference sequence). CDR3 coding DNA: TGTGCCAGCACCCCGGGGGATACGCAGTATTTT. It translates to CASTPGDTQYF. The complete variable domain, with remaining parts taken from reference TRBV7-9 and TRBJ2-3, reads DTGVSQNPRHKITKRGQNVTFRCDPISEHNRLYWYRQTLGQGPEFLTYFQNEAQLEKSRLLSDRFSAERPKGSFSTLEIQRTEQGDSAMYLCASTPGDTQYFGPGTRLTVL.

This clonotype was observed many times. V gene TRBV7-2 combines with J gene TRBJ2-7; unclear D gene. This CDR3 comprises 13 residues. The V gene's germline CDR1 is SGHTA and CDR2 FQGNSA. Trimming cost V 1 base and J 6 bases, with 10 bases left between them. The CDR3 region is CASSLGRYGEQYF. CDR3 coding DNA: TGTGCCAGCAGCTTAGGCAGATATGGCGAGCAGTACTTC.

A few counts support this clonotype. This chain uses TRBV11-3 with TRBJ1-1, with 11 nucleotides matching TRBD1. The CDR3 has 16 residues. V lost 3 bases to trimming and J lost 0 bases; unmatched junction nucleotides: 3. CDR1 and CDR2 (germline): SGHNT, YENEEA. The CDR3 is CASSFRDRGLNTEAFF. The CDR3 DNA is TGTGCCAGCAGCTTCCGGGACAGGGGGTTGAACACTGAAGCTTTCTTT. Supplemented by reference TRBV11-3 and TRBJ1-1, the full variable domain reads EAGVVQSPRYKIIEKKQPVAFWCNPISGHNTLYWYLQNLGQGPELLIRYENEEAVDDSQLPKDRFSAERLKGVDSTLKIQPAELGDSAVYLCASSFRDRGLNTEAFFGQGTRLTVV.

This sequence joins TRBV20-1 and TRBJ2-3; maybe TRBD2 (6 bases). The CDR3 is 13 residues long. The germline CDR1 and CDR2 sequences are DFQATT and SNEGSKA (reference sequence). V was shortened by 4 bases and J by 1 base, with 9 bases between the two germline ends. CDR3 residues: CSAKAGGTDTQYF. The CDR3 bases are TGCAGTGCTAAAGCGGGTGGCACAGATACGCAGTATTTT.

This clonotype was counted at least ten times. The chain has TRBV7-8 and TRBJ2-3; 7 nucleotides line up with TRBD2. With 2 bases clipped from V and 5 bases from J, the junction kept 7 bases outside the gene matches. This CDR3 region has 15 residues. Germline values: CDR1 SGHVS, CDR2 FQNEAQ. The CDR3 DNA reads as TGTGCCAGCAGCTTACGGGTAGGCGGGGGAGATACGCAGTATTTT. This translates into CASSLRVGGGDTQYF.

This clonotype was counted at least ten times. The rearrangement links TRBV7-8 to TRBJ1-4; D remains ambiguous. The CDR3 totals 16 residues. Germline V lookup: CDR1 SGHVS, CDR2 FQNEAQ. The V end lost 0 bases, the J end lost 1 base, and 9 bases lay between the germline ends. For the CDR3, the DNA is TGTGCCAGCAGCTTAGCGTTGGCAGTAACTAATGAAAAACTGTTTTTT. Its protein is CASSLALAVTNEKLFF.

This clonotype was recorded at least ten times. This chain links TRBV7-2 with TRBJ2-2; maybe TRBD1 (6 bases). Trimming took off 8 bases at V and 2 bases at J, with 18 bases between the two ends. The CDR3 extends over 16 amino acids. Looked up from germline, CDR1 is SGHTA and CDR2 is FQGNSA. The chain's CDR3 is CASPPRWTANTGELFF. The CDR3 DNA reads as TGTGCCAGCCCCCCGAGGTGGACAGCCAACACCGGGGAGCTGTTTTTT.

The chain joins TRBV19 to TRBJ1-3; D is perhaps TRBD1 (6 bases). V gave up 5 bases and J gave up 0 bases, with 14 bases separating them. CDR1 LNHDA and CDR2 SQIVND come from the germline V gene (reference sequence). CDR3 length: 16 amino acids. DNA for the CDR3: TGTGCCAGTAGTGGGGACACCAGACACTCTGGAAACACCATATATTTT. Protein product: CASSGDTRHSGNTIYF.

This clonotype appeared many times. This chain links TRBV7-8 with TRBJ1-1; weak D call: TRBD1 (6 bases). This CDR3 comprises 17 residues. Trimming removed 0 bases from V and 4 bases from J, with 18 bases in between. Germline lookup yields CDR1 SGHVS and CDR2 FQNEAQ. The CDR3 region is CASSLARGSGLGTEAFF. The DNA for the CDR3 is TGTGCCAGCAGCTTAGCTAGGGGGTCGGGATTGGGCACTGAAGCTTTCTTT.

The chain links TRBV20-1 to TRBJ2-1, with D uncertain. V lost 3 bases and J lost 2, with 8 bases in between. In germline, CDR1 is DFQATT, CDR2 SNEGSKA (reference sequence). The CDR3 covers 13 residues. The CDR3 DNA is TGCAGTGCTAGGGGCTCTACCTACAATGAGCAGTTCTTC. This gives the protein CSARGSTYNEQFF.

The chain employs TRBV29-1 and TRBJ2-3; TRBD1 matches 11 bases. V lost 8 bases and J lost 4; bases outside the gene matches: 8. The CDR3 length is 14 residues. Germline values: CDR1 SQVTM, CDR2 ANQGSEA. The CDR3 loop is CSSWTGGIADTQYF. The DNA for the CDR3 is TGCAGCTCCTGGACAGGGGGCATCGCAGATACGCAGTATTTT.

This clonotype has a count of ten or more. CDR3 protein: CASSLARRTGEGEKLFF. Here the CDR3 DNA reads TGTGCCAGCAGCTTAGCACGGAGGACAGGGGAGGGCGAAAAACTGTTTTTT. This chain connects TRBV7-2 to TRBJ1-4, with 9 positions matching TRBD1. The CDR3 sequence is 17 residues long. CDR1 SGHTA and CDR2 FQGNSA come from the germline V gene. The V gene end was trimmed by 0 bases and the J gene end by 8 bases; junction bases not matched to a gene: 10. The variable domain in full, completed from reference TRBV7-2 and TRBJ1-4, reads GAGVSQSPSNKVTEKGKDVELRCDPISGHTALYWYRQSLGQGLEFLIYFQGNSAPDKSGLPSDRFSAERTGGSVSTLTIQRTQQEDSAVYLCASSLARRTGEGEKLFFGSGTQLSVL.

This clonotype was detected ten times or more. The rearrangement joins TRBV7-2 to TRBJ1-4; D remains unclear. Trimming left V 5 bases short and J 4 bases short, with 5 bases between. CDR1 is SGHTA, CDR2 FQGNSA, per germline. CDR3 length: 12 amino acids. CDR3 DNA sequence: TGTGCCAGCAGCCCTAATAATGAAAAACTGTTTTTT. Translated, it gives CASSPNNEKLFF.

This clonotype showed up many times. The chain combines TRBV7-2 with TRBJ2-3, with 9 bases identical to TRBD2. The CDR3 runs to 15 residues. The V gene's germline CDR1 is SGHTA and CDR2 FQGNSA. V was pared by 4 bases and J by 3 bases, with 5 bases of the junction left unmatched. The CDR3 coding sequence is TGTGCCAGCAGCTCCTTTAGCGGGGGAACAGATACGCAGTATTTT. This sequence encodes CASSSFSGGTDTQYF.

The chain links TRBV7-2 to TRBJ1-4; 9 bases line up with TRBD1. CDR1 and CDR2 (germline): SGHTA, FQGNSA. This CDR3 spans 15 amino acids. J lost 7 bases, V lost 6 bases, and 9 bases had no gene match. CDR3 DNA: TGTGCCAGCAGGGGGGCTGGGACAGGGAGTGAAAAACTGTTTTTT. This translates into CASRGAGTGSEKLFF. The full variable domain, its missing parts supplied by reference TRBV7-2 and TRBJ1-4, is GAGVSQSPSNKVTEKGKDVELRCDPISGHTALYWYRQSLGQGLEFLIYFQGNSAPDKSGLPSDRFSAERTGGSVSTLTIQRTQQEDSAVYLCASRGAGTGSEKLFFGSGTQLSVL.

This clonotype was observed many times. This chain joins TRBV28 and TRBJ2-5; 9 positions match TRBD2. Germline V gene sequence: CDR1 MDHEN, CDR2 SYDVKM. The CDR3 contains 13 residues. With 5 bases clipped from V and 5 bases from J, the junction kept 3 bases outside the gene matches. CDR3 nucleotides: TGTGCCAGCAGTGCGGGGGGGAGGGAGACCCAGTACTTC. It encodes CASSAGGRETQYF.

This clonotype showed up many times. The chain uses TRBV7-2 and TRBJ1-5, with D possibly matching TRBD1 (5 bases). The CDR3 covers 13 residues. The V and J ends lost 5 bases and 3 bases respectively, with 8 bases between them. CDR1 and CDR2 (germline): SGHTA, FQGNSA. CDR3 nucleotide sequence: TGTGCCAGCAGCGGAGGGGTCAATCAGCCCCAGCATTTT. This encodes CASSGGVNQPQHF.

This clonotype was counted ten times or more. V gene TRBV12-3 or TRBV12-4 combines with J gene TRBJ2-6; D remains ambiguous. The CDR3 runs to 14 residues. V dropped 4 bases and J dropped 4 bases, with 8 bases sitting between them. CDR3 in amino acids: CASSSRAGANVLTF. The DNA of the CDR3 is TGTGCCAGCAGTTCAAGGGCAGGGGCCAACGTCCTGACTTTC.

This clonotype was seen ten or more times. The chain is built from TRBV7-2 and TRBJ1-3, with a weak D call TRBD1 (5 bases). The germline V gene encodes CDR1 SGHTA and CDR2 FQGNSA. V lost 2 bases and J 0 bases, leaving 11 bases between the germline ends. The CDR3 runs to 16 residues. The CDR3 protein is CASSLRGVDSGNTIYF. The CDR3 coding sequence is TGTGCCAGCAGCTTACGGGGGGTAGACTCTGGAAACACCATATATTTT.

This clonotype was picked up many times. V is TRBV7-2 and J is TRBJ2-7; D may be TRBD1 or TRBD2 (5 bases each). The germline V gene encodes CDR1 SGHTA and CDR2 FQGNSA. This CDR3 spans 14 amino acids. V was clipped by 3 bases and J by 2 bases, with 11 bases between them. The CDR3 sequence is CASSFSSGPYEQYF. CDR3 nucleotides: TGTGCCAGCAGCTTTTCGTCGGGGCCCTACGAGCAGTACTTC.

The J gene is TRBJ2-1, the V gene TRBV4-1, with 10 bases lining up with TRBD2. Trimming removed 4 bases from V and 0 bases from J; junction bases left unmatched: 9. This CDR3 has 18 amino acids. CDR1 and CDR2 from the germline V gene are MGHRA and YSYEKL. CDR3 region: CASSPRGLAESSYNEQFF. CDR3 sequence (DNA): TGCGCCAGCAGCCCGCGCGGACTAGCGGAAAGCTCCTACAATGAGCAGTTCTTC.

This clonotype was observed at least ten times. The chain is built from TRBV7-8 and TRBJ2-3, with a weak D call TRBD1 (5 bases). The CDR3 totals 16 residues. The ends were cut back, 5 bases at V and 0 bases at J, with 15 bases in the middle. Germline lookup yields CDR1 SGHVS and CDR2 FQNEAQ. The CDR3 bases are TGTGCCAGCAGCCCGCCCCGGACACGTAGCACAGATACGCAGTATTTT. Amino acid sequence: CASSPPRTRSTDTQYF. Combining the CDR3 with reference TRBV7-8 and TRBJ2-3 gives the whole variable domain GAGVSQSPRYKVAKRGQDVALRCDPISGHVSLFWYQQALGQGPEFLTYFQNEAQLDKSGLPSDRFFAERPEGSVSTLKIQRTQQEDSAVYLCASSPPRTRSTDTQYFGPGTRLTVL.

The CDR3 is CASSLFADANYGYTF. The CDR3, as DNA: TGTGCCAGCAGCTTATTCGCAGACGCTAACTATGGCTACACCTTC. This chain uses TRBV7-2 with TRBJ1-2; D gene uncertain. Trimming left V 2 bases short and J 0 bases short, with 10 bases between. The CDR3 runs to 15 residues. Germline CDR1 reads SGHTA; CDR2 reads FQGNSA.

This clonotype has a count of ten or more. CDR3 DNA: TGTGCCAGCACCCGACAGGGGACGAACACCGGGGAGCTGTTTTTT. Its translation is CASTRQGTNTGELFF. The chain has TRBV11-2 and TRBJ2-2; 8 bases are a match to TRBD1. This CDR3 has 15 residues. V lost 7 bases and J lost 0; bases outside the gene matches: 4. Germline CDR1 and CDR2: SGHAT and FQNNGV.

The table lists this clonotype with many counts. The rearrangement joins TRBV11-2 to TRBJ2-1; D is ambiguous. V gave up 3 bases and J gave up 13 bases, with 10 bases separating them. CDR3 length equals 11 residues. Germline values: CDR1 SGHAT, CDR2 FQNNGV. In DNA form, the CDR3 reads TGTGCCAGCAGCTTCCGGGCAGCCCAGTTCTTC. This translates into CASSFRAAQFF. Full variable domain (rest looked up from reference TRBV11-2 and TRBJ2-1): EAGVAQSPRYKIIEKRQSVAFWCNPISGHATLYWYQQILGQGPKLLIQFQNNGVVDDSQLPKDRFSAERLKGVDSTLKIQPAKLEDSAVYLCASSFRAAQFFGPGTRLTVL.

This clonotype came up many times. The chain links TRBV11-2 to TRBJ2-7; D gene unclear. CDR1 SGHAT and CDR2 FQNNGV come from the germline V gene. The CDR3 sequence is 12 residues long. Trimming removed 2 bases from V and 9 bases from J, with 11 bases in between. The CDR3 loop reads CASSLIRSRQYF. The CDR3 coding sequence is TGTGCCAGCAGCTTAATTCGGTCGCGGCAGTACTTC.

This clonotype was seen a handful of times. As DNA, the CDR3 is TGTGCCAGTAGTAATGCGGTAGGGATCACCGGGGAGCTGTTTTTT. Its protein product is CASSNAVGITGELFF. V is TRBV19 and J is TRBJ2-2; D is unclear. Germline V gene lookup returns CDR1 LNHDA and CDR2 SQIVND (reference sequence). CDR3 length: 15 amino acids. V shed 4 bases and J shed 4 bases, with 13 bases lying between them.

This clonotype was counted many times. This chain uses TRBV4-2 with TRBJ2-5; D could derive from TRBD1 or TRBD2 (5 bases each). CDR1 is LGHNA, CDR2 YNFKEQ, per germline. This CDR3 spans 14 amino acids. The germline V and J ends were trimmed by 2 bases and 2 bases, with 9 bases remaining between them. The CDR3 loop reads CASSQSGPQETQYF. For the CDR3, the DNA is TGTGCCAGCAGCCAATCGGGGCCTCAAGAGACCCAGTACTTC.

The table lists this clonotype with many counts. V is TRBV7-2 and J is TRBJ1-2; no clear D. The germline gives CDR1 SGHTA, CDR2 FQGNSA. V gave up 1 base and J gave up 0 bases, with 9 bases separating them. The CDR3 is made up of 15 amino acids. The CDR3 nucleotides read TGTGCCAGCAGCTTAGTGGTAGATTCTAACTATGGCTACACCTTC. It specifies CASSLVVDSNYGYTF.

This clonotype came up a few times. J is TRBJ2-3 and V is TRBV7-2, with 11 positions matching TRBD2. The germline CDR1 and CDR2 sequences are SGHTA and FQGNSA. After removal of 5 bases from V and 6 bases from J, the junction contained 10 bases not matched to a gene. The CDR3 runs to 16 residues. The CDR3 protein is CASSESGLAVGDTQYF. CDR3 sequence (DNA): TGTGCCAGCAGCGAGTCGGGACTAGCGGTGGGGGATACGCAGTATTTT.